This entry describes one T cell receptor (beta chain). V was clipped by 4 bases and J by 6 bases, with 19 bases between them. The germline V gene has CDR1 SGHNT and CDR2 YYREEE (reference sequence). The CDR3 covers 16 residues. This entry comes from a study of cytomegalovirus exposure and HLA in healthy donors. In the PCR, 60 Vbeta and 13 Jbeta primers were used. Assay used: immunoSEQ multiplex PCR; TCRdb lists only in-frame clones, some missing. The sample has around 130,000 clones; approximately 75% are singletons. Material for sequencing was PBMCs. The receptor was isolated from a man aged 35-49 years in good health and CMV-seronegative. The chain couples TRBV5-4 to TRBJ2-2, with D possibly being TRBD2 (6 bases). In nucleotides, the CDR3 is TGTGCCAGCAGCCTGCCGACAGCCTGGGGGGCCGGGGAGCTGTTTTTT. Translation gives CASSLPTAWGAGELFF.